A single sample is the source of the 6 T cell receptor beta chains below, sequenced in a study of type 1 regulatory T cells. One entry per CDR3 protein results from TCRdb running MiXCR on the reads. The sample records about 100,000 distinct CDR3 sequences, roughly 28% being singletons. Sequenced sample: CD4+ T cells, either the whole sample or a sorted fraction (not recorded which). The receptors here all came from a human donor in good health.

J is TRBJ2-7 and V is TRBV7-2; D may be TRBD1 (5 bases). Trimming stripped 7 bases from V and 5 bases from J, with 15 bases between. This CDR3 is built from 13 residues. CDR1 and CDR2 from the germline V gene are SGHTA and FQGNSA. CDR3 sequence: CASTKDRGDEQYF. The CDR3 nucleotides read TGTGCCAGCACCAAAGACAGAGGCGACGAGCAGTACTTC.

The chain is built from TRBV5-1 and TRBJ2-1, with 13 bases identical to TRBD2. This CDR3 contains 15 residues. V lost 4 bases, J lost 8 bases, and 6 bases stayed unmatched. Germline CDR1 reads SGHRS; CDR2 reads YFSETQ. The CDR3 reads CASSPGTSGTDEQFF. The CDR3 coding sequence is TGCGCCAGCAGCCCAGGGACTAGCGGGACGGATGAGCAGTTCTTC.

Only one count was recorded for this clonotype. This chain links TRBV20-1 with TRBJ2-7, with TRBD1 matching over 9 bases. J lost 4 bases, V lost 0 bases, and 4 bases had no gene match. There are 14 residues in the CDR3. The V gene's germline CDR1 is DFQATT and CDR2 SNEGSKA (reference sequence). The DNA of the CDR3 is TGCAGTGCTAGAGAGACAGGGGGTGGGTACGAGCAGTACTTC. It codes for CSARETGGGYEQYF.

The chain is built from TRBV5-1 and TRBJ2-1; a weak D match, TRBD1 (6 bases). The V end lost 4 bases, the J end lost 5 bases, and 16 bases lay between the germline ends. The CDR3 is 15 amino acids. Germline V gives CDR1 SGHRS, CDR2 YFSETQ. In nucleotides, the CDR3 is TGCGCCAGCAGCGGCGCAGCGCCAGGGGACAATGAGCAGTTCTTC. This translates into CASSGAAPGDNEQFF.

This chain uses TRBV5-1 with TRBJ2-5; TRBD1 might be the D (5 bases). The CDR3 consists of 13 residues. Trimming took 4 bases from V and 5 from J, leaving 12 bases between them. Germline V gene sequence: CDR1 SGHRS, CDR2 YFSETQ. The CDR3 region is CASSPGQRETQYF. CDR3 bases: TGCGCCAGCAGCCCCGGACAACGGGAGACCCAGTACTTC.

There are a few counts of this clonotype. The chain couples TRBV5-8 to TRBJ1-4; no reliable D call. CDR1 and CDR2 (germline): SGHTS, YDEGEE. The CDR3 covers 16 residues. Trimming took 7 bases from V and 0 from J, leaving 16 bases between them. The CDR3 bases are TGTGCCAGCCAAGTATTCGCGAAGACAACTAATGAAAAACTGTTTTTT. Amino acid sequence: CASQVFAKTTNEKLFF. Full variable domain (remainder filled in from reference TRBV5-8 and TRBJ1-4): EAGVTQSPTHLIKTRGQQATLRCSPISGHTSVYWYQQALGLGLQFLLWYDEGEERNRGNFPPRFSGRQFPNYSSELNVNALELEDSALYLCASQVFAKTTNEKLFFGSGTQLSVL.